This T cell receptor (beta chain) emerged from a study of cytomegalovirus exposure and HLA in healthy donors (dated by TCRdb to the late 2010s). General notes on the study: An earlier analysis of some 600 of the donors reported 276 Gb of sequence data and around 110 million unique TCR beta sequences obtained from 180 million or so T cells. Roughly 300 gigabases of sequencing data and about 92 million unique TCR sequences made up an early release that covered about 640 HLA-typed donors. The genetic ancestry cluster associated with self-reported Caucasian donors included around four fifths of the 350 to 500 genotyped donors. The study was designed to test whether signatures of past pathogen exposure could be identified by cataloging public T cell receptors. The study profiled the T cell repertoires of approximately 700 subjects by immunosequencing and related them to cytomegalovirus serostatus. In addition to the first cohort of around 670 subjects, a separate validation cohort of approximately 130 different subjects was used. To predict cytomegalovirus infection status, the study brought together high-throughput TCR immunosequencing, statistical association of individual TCRs with disease status, and machine learning. A later analysis re-examined previously published TCR beta repertoires from more than 600 donors and added high-resolution HLA genotyping to investigate patterns of TCR occurrence. In the later analysis, no new phenotypic data were used to find candidate immune exposures; instead, reliance was placed on TCR beta sequences and their occurrence across donors. In an earlier analysis of about 590 of the donors, high-throughput TCR beta sequencing was used to judge whether each TCR beta V gene segment behaved as functional or pseudogenic. Alongside the repertoire data, information on donor age, sex, ethnicity and CMV serostatus was compiled. Genome-wide SNP genotypes for about three fifths of the roughly 700 donors were used in a later genetic analysis, which treated that subset as a discovery cohort. Every discovery cohort repertoire had been produced on one sequencing platform. HLA typing covered class I and class II loci at four-digit resolution. Typing coverage varied by locus: about 629-640 donors for A, B, C, DRB1 and DQB1; approximately 500 for DQA1; 600 to 610 for DPA1; about 450 for DPB1. Because of strong linkage in the cohort, five DR-DQ haplotypes were treated as single units for association and clustering. Among several hundred genotyped donors of the cohort, an average of approximately 240,000 unique TCR beta nucleotide sequences was sequenced per donor, of which 15% to 20% were non-productive. Overall results and qualifications from the work: A further reported finding was that TCR beta sequences accurately predicted the HLA-A and HLA-B alleles for most subjects in the first cohort. The classifier was reported to diagnose cytomegalovirus status with high specificity and sensitivity in both the original cohort and the validation cohort. Immune exposure information for the cohort was limited to CMV serostatus. The authors suggested that the approach could potentially be generalized to other disease states and immunological phenotypes. Correlated functional status among segregating V segments might reflect linkage disequilibrium, but an unknown experimental factor could not be ruled out. According to a later analysis, most CMV-associated TCR beta chains appeared to be HLA-restricted, and the HLA associations seemed to be driven largely by CMV exposure. The earlier analysis of 587 of the donors excluded 15 to 20 rarely observed V segments, including chromosome 9 orphons, because counts were too low. Strong co-occurrence of HLA alleles, especially DR and DQ, made assigning TCR associations to individual alleles difficult. A cluster of highly shared sequence variants was judged likely to represent a technical artifact of the sequencing pipeline. A later analysis found that HLA-associated TCR beta chains were more clonally expanded and had lower generation probabilities than equally common non-associated chains. A later analysis reported that several top co-occurrence clusters appeared linked to parvovirus B19, influenza, CMV and Epstein-Barr virus. Presence/absence analyses assumed roughly uniform sequencing depth across donors, an assumption that may not hold. Broadly in line with IMGT annotations, most TCR beta V segments showed up in productive rearrangements about 87% or about 30% of the time in an earlier analysis of a few hundred of the donors. In vitro tests confirmed that a few of the cytomegalovirus-associated TCR beta chains recognize cytomegalovirus antigens. V-gene and J-gene trimming of TCR beta chains was associated with a missense DCLRE1C variant in a later genetic analysis, and the association was replicated in an independent cohort. While some public TCRs were present in many individuals, most TCR sequences turned up only very rarely across donors. Because the 87-base-pair reads could not distinguish some IMGT-functional V segments, including TRBV6-2 and TRBV6-3, those segments were excluded. Because some donors lacked HLA typing at each locus, the association tests relied only on the typed subset. Compared with the 666-donor mean, donors in an Asian-associated ancestry cluster had fewer N-insertions in productive TCRs, according to a later genetic analysis. At a false discovery rate of 0.05, a later analysis linked about 17,000 TCR beta sequences to specific HLA alleles. According to a later analysis, TCR association rates differed among HLA loci, with DRB1 alleles showing the most associated TCRs and HLA-C alleles showing the fewest. A total of fewer than 200 TCR beta chains were listed by the study as associated with cytomegalovirus. In this cohort, only TCR beta chains were sequenced, and detectable features were limited by the absence of alpha or paired-chain data.

The cohort consisted of fewer than 700 healthy bone marrow donors. All cohort members were sampled while nominally healthy, although unrecorded immune exposures were likely present. The donor tested CMV seropositive, placing the donor among the approximately 290 seropositive members of the cohort. Every donor gave a peripheral blood sample, and the peripheral blood mononuclear cells from that sample were used for TCR beta sequencing. The Qiagen DNeasy Blood Extraction Kit was used to extract genomic DNA from the blood cell samples. V and J are truncated by 2 bases and 2 bases respectively, leaving an intervening sequence of 10 bases. CDR1 and CDR2 (SGHNT, YYREEE) derive from the germline V gene (reference sequence). Inclusive of the bounding cysteine and phenylalanine, the CDR3 is 14 residues long. The kept DNA is CDR3 alone, 42 bases in frame from the first base. A note on this clone: There is no known antigen for this receptor. No much larger clonotype is one base removed from it; base qualities were not supplied.

Libraries were prepared through the immunoSEQ multiplex PCR assay. For the multiplex PCR, a mixture combining 60 forward primers for TCR Vbeta segments and 13 reverse primers for TCR Jbeta segments was used. The CDR3 region of rearranged TCR beta genes was amplified from genomic DNA with a multiplex PCR assay. The Illumina HiSeq System was used to sequence the amplified TCR beta libraries as 87-base-pair reads. As for the authors' bioinformatics: A later analysis tallied 70 million to 100 million unique TCR beta chains across the 666 repertoires, and around 9.9 million of those chains were shared by two or more donors. Raw reads were error-corrected and collapsed into unique sequences by a nearest-neighbor algorithm in which closely related sequences were merged to remove PCR and sequencing errors. CDR3 sequences were aligned to IMGT reference sequences to assign V, D and J gene segments. For a sequence to be retained, a match of at least six nucleotides was required to both a V gene segment and a J gene segment. Rearrangements were called productive when the CDR3 lacked stop codons and stayed in frame with V and J; all others were non-productive. CDR3 was defined according to IMGT convention as the region running from the second conserved V-encoded cysteine to the conserved J-encoded phenylalanine. Sequences without an unambiguous match to a single V gene segment were excluded from the earlier analysis of a few hundred of the donors. An earlier analysis of 587 of the donors called V segments functional above 56.7% productive rearrangements and segregating when the between-donor standard deviation exceeded 5%. A statistical classification framework was developed to diagnose cytomegalovirus status using the catalog of TCR beta chain sequences. A later analysis assigned V and J genes by comparing TCR nucleotide sequences with IMGT/GENE-DB human TR gene sequences. A later analysis assigned CDR3 sequences and most-parsimonious VDJ recombination scenarios with the TCRdist pipeline. In a later analysis, each TCR beta chain was defined by its CDR3 amino acid sequence together with its V-gene family, and reads without a unique V-gene family were excluded. In a later analysis, 450 to 600 highly shared, low-generation-probability nucleotide sequences were removed to address suspected cross-contamination and a sequencing artifact. For each public chain, a later analysis derived a clonal expansion index from normalized ranks of inferred template counts within each repertoire. Generation probabilities in a later analysis came from a VDJ recombination model fitted to out-of-frame rearrangements, and those results were checked against IGoR. A later analysis scored TCR-TCR, TCR-HLA and TCR-CMV co-occurrence with hypergeometric tests, applying a repertoire-size bias correction to TCR pairs. False discovery rates were estimated in a later analysis by permuting HLA or CMV assignments 20 times. In a later analysis, co-occurring TCRs were grouped with DBSCAN, and TCRdist sequence similarity was added when clustering was performed within HLA-allele-positive subsets. Repertoires with fewer than 30,000 or more than 120,000 public chains were left out of co-occurrence clustering, as were five repertoires with anomalous nucleotide sharing. TCRdb stores this immuneACCESS table with in-frame sequences only. Part of the clones is absent; in the studies checked, under half of the shortfall reflects unresolved V genes, and no reason is known for the rest. D and trimming were read from the DNA, whereas the V and J calls and clone size are those reported in that table. Recorded for this sample are 200,000 or so clones; around 80% of them occurred a single time. Together, the top ten hold 2.1% of the sample.

The rearrangement combines TRBV5-4 with TRBJ1-1, with TRBD1 perhaps the D gene, on 6 matching bases. The TCR sequence derives from a woman under 30 in good health and CMV-seropositive. Source material: PBMCs. The DNA sequence is given as TGTGCCAGCAGCTTTACAGGGAGAAACACTGAAGCTTTCTTT. The encoded protein is CASSFTGRNTEAFF.